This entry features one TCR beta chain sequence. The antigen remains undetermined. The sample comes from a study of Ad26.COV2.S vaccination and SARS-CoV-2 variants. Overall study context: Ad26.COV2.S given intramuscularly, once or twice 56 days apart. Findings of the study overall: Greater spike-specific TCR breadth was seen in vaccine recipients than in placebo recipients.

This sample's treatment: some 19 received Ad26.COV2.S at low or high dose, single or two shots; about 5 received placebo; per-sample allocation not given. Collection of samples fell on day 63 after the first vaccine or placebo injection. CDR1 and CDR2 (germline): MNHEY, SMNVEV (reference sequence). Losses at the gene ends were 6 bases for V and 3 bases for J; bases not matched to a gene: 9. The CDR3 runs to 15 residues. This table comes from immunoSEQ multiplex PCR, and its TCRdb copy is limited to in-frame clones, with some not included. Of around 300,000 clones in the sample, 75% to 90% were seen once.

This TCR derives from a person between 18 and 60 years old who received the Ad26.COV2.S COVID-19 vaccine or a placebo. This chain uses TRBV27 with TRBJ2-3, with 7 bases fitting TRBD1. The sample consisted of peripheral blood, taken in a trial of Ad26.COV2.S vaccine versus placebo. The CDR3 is CASSQGDTSTDTQYF. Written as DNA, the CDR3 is TGTGCCAGCAGCCAGGGGGACACCTCAACAGATACGCAGTATTTT.